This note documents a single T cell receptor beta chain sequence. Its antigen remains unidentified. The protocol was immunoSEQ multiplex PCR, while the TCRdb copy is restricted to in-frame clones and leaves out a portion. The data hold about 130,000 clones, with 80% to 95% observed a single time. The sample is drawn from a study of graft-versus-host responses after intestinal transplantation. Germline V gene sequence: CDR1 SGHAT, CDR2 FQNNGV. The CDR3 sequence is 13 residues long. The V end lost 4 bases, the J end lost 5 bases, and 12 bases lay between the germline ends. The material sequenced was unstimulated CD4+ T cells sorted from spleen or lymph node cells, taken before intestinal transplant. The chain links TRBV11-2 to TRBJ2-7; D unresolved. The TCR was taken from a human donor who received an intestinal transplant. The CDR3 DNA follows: TGTGCCAGCAGCTCGAGGAAATCTGACGAGCAGTACTTC. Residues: CASSSRKSDEQYF.